The 2 T cell receptor beta chains below come from one sample, sequenced in a study of T cells in Graves' hyperthyroidism and ophthalmopathy. Amplified TCR beta CDR3 regions came from RNA transcripts. The HTBI primer set drove a first-round RT-PCR of the TCR CDR3. TCRdb re-analysed the multiplex PCR reads in MiXCR, keeping a single row per CDR3 protein. The sample has 500,000 to 650,000 distinct CDR3 sequences, 20% seen once. Sequenced sample: blood. Receptor source: a man aged 35 to 55 with Graves' ophthalmopathy.

This clonotype was found a few times. The rearrangement joins TRBV5-8 to TRBJ2-3; TRBD1 matches at 8 bases. CDR3 length equals 16 residues. Trimming took 0 bases from V and 4 from J; bases not matched to a gene: 7. The germline CDR1 and CDR2 sequences are SGHTS and YDEGEE. CDR3 protein: CASSLVAGGAADTQYF. As DNA, the CDR3 is TGTGCCAGCAGCTTGGTGGCAGGGGGCGCAGCAGATACGCAGTATTTT.

The chain recombines TRBV6-2 or TRBV6-3 with TRBJ2-1, with D possibly TRBD2 on 6 matching bases. The CDR3 is 13 residues long. In germline, CDR1 is MNHEY, CDR2 SVGEGT. The V end was cut by 10 bases, the J end by 6 bases, with 16 bases between. In DNA form, the CDR3 reads TGTGCCACCTCCCTGGTTAGCGGCAATGAGCAGTTCTTC. It codes for CATSLVSGNEQFF.